This T cell receptor (beta chain) emerged from a study of T cell responses to AZD1222 COVID-19 vaccine. The V gene's germline CDR1 is SGDLS and CDR2 YYNGEE. The CDR3 extends over 15 amino acids. V was cut by 4 bases and J by 7 bases, with 17 bases left in between. Sequencing used immunoSEQ multiplex PCR; TCRdb keeps in-frame clones, though not all of them. The data show approximately 84,000 clones, with over 75% seen just once and 10% held by the top ten. V is TRBV9 and J is TRBJ1-4, with D possibly being TRBD1 (5 bases). The clonotype originates from an adult who received the AZD1222 COVID-19 vaccine. Source: peripheral blood, taken 28 days after the second AZD1222 dose. The CDR3 loop is CASSPSGGGSEKLFF. CDR3 sequence (DNA): TGTGCCAGCAGCCCCAGCGGGGGTGGAAGTGAAAAACTGTTTTTT.